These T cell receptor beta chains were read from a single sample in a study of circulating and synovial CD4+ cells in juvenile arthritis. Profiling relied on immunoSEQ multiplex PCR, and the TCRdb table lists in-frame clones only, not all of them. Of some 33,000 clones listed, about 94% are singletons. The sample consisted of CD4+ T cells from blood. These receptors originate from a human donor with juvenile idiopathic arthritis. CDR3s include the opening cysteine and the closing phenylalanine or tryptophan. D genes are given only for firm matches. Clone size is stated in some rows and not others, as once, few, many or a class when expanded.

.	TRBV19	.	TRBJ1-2	TGTGCCAGTAGTAGAGAGGGAGGGTATGGCTACACCTTC	CASSREGGYGYTF
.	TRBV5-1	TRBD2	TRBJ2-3	TGCGCCAGCAGCTTTTTAGCGGGGGGGCCGGTCACAGATACGCAGTATTTT	CASSFLAGGPVTDTQYF
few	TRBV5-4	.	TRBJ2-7	TGTGCCAGCAGCCAGGGCGCGAGCGAGCAGTACTTC	CASSQGASEQYF
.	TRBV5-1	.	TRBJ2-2	TGCGCCAGCAGGGTCATGGGGGCCACCGGGGAGCTGTTTTTT	CASRVMGATGELFF
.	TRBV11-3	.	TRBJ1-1	TGTGCCAGCAGCTTATTAGGGGGGGCGCTTACTGAAGCTTTCTTT	CASSLLGGALTEAFF
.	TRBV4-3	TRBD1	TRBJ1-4	TGCGCCAGCAGCCAAGCTATCGTCGGGACAGAAGCCTCCTACAATGAAAAACTGTTTTTT	CASSQAIVGTEASYNEKLFF
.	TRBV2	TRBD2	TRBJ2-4	TGTGCCAGCCGACCGGGGGGGACTAGAGATCTAATGGCCAAGAACATTCAGTACTTC	CASRPGGTRDLMAKNIQYF
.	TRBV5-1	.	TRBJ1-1	TGCGCCAGCAGCTTGGGTTCAGGGCCGAACACTGAAGCTTTCTTT	CASSLGSGPNTEAFF
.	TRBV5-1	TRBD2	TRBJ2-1	TGCGCCAGCAGCGCCGGGACTAGCGGGGGGGCCCATGAGCAGTTCTTC	CASSAGTSGGAHEQFF
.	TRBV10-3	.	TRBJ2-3	TGTGCCATATCCGTTTGGGGGGTAATGGATACGCAGTATTTT	CAISVWGVMDTQYF
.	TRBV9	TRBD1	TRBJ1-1	TGTGCCAGCAGCCGAAGGGGACAGGGGAACACTGAAGCTTTCTTT	CASSRRGQGNTEAFF
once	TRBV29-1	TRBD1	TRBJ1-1	TGCAGCGTCGGACAGGGTAACACTGAAGCTTTCTTT	CSVGQGNTEAFF
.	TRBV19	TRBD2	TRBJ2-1	TGTGCCATTAGTCACCGGGGGGATTCACTTGGCAATGAGCAGTTCTTC	CAISHRGDSLGNEQFF
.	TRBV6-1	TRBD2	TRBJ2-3	TGTGCCACCATAGCGGGGGGGCTCTTAGATACGCAGTATTTT	CATIAGGLLDTQYF
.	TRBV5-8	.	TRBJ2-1	TGTGCCAGCAGCCCCATTAGCGGTTTCTACAATGAGCAGTTCTTC	CASSPISGFYNEQFF